These T cell receptor beta chains were read from a single sample in a study of blood T cell repertoires in COVID-19. Repertoires were generated with immunoSEQ multiplex PCR, while TCRdb's copy carries only in-frame clones and drops some. The data show about 120,000 clones, 90% seen once. The sample comprised peripheral blood. The source is a woman aged 60-70 years with COVID-19, enrolled during active disease. The CDR3 runs from the conserved cysteine through the conserved F or W. Each record gives: clone size, J gene, D gene, V gene, CDR3 protein, CDR3 DNA. The D gene is left open where the match is weak. Only some rows state a clone size, as once, few, many or a class for expanded clones.

clone size: .; J gene: TRBJ1-3; D gene: .; V gene: TRBV6-5; CDR3 protein: CASSLGHYSGNTIYF; CDR3 DNA: TGTGCCAGCAGCCTAGGACACTACTCTGGAAACACCATATATTTT
clone size: .; J gene: TRBJ2-7; D gene: .; V gene: TRBV7-9; CDR3 protein: CASSLEGVGTNEQYF; CDR3 DNA: TGTGCCAGCAGCTTAGAGGGAGTGGGGACAAACGAGCAGTACTTC
clone size: .; J gene: TRBJ1-2; D gene: TRBD1; V gene: TRBV6-2/TRBV6-3; CDR3 protein: CASSYQDRVKGYGYTF; CDR3 DNA: TGTGCCAGCAGTTACCAGGACAGGGTGAAAGGGTATGGCTACACCTTC
clone size: .; J gene: TRBJ2-7; D gene: .; V gene: TRBV30; CDR3 protein: CAWTGNPYEQYF; CDR3 DNA: TGTGCCTGGACAGGGAACCCCTACGAGCAGTACTTC
clone size: .; J gene: TRBJ2-3; D gene: TRBD1; V gene: TRBV4-3; CDR3 protein: CASSQGQGATDTQYF; CDR3 DNA: TGCGCCAGCAGCCAAGGACAGGGGGCCACAGATACGCAGTATTTT
clone size: .; J gene: TRBJ2-2; D gene: TRBD2; V gene: TRBV6-5; CDR3 protein: CASISGDYTGELFF; CDR3 DNA: TGTGCCAGCATTAGCGGGGATTACACCGGGGAGCTGTTTTTT
clone size: .; J gene: TRBJ2-7; D gene: TRBD1; V gene: TRBV18; CDR3 protein: CASSPSGTGGYEQYF; CDR3 DNA: TGTGCCAGCTCACCTTCCGGGACAGGGGGCTACGAGCAGTACTTC
clone size: .; J gene: TRBJ1-5; D gene: TRBD1; V gene: TRBV15; CDR3 protein: CATSARTGRYSNQPQHF; CDR3 DNA: TGTGCCACCAGCGCTCGGACAGGGAGATATAGCAATCAGCCCCAGCATTTT
clone size: .; J gene: TRBJ1-5; D gene: TRBD1; V gene: TRBV7-2; CDR3 protein: CASSRDRANQPQHF; CDR3 DNA: TGTGCCAGCAGCCGGGACAGGGCTAATCAGCCCCAGCATTTT
clone size: .; J gene: TRBJ1-3; D gene: .; V gene: TRBV12-3/TRBV12-4; CDR3 protein: CASNVPAGNTIYF; CDR3 DNA: TGTGCCAGCAACGTGCCAGCTGGAAACACCATATATTTT
clone size: few; J gene: TRBJ1-3; D gene: TRBD1; V gene: TRBV7-9; CDR3 protein: CASSSELNRGQGTGNTIYF; CDR3 DNA: TGTGCCAGCAGCTCCGAGCTTAATCGGGGACAGGGCACTGGAAACACCATATATTTT
clone size: .; J gene: TRBJ1-6; D gene: .; V gene: TRBV6-5; CDR3 protein: CASSYSYNSPLHF; CDR3 DNA: TGTGCCAGCAGTTATAGCTATAATTCACCCCTCCACTTT
clone size: .; J gene: TRBJ2-2; D gene: .; V gene: TRBV10-3; CDR3 protein: CAITPRLTGELFF; CDR3 DNA: TGTGCCATCACCCCCAGATTAACCGGGGAGCTGTTTTTT
clone size: .; J gene: TRBJ1-6; D gene: .; V gene: TRBV7-2; CDR3 protein: CASSLSGGRGANSPLHF; CDR3 DNA: TGTGCCAGCAGCTTATCGGGCGGGAGGGGTGCCAATTCACCCCTCCACTTT
clone size: .; J gene: TRBJ1-1; D gene: .; V gene: TRBV4-2; CDR3 protein: CASSQQVQNTEAFF; CDR3 DNA: TGTGCCAGCAGCCAACAGGTGCAGAACACTGAAGCTTTCTTT